What follows describes a single T cell receptor (beta chain). Its antigen remains unidentified. No much larger clonotype is one base removed from it; base qualities were not supplied. The Qiagen DNeasy kit was used to extract genomic DNA both from unsorted PBMCs and from the negatively selected CD4+ and CD8+ fractions. TCR beta CDR3 regions were subjected to amplification by immunoSEQ multiplex PCR with primers that anneal to V and J segments. A synthetic immune receptor repertoire was used to minimize amplification bias, and remaining bias was computationally removed after sequencing. Concerning the study's data processing: Repertoire diversity was quantified as the Shannon entropy index using custom Python scripts. Unsorted, CD4+ and CD8+ repertoires were analyzed separately, except in combined analyses where CD4+ and CD8+ sequences were merged in silico. A clone was considered expanded if an increase in frequency of at least 2-fold after treatment relative to C1D1 was found, and a pseudocount of 0.5 was applied to clones undetected at baseline. Singleton clones were defined as clones with 0 or 1 copy at C1D1, and non-singleton clones were defined as clones with 2 or more copies. Clones expanded in unsorted samples were assigned a CD4+, CD8+ or unknown annotation through matching of protein sequences in sorted samples from the same patient. Wilcoxon tests on paired samples were used to test changes in diversity from C1D1 to C4D1. TCRdb mirrors the immuneACCESS table, restricted to in-frame sequences. Some clones are absent from its copies; in checked studies, under half trace to an unresolved V gene, and the reason for the others is unknown. V and J calls and clone size are those listed in that table; D and trimming were worked out from the DNA. This sample lists under 9,500 clones; approximately 90% were detected once. Around 23% of the sample goes to the ten largest clones.

This record belongs to a study of PD-1 blockade in classical Hodgkin lymphoma (dated by TCRdb to 2018 to 2021). In terms of the full investigation: Nivolumab dosing was 3 mg/kg intravenously every 2 weeks, continuing until either disease progression or unacceptable toxicity. To define a peripheral blood immune signature of response to PD-1 blockade in classical Hodgkin lymphoma, the study combined TCR beta sequencing with CyTOF.

The CDR3, cysteine through phenylalanine, is 12 amino acids long. CDR3 DNA is the only sequence kept; it has 36 bases, read in frame from the first base. The junction shows trimming of 5 bases on V and 6 bases on J, plus 11 bases between the germline ends. CDR1 is given as SGHNT and CDR2 as YYREEE, both from the germline V gene (reference sequence). Study-level results and caveats: Patients starting nivolumab less than 1 year after ASCT had lower diversity and were excluded from later analyses to avoid confounding by immune reconstitution. A significant rise by C4D1 was seen in CD4+ but not CD8+ TCR diversity (p=0.0027 vs p=0.16), with the rise being most apparent in complete responders (p=0.02). Among trial patients, those achieving complete response had baseline diversity similar to that of newly diagnosed patients, while diversity was significantly lower in partial responders and progressors. Baseline TCR diversity was reported to be lower in newly diagnosed patients than in healthy donors, and even lower in relapsed/refractory patients. The study covered only a single clinical trial cohort, and the causes of the repertoire differences, possibly disease activity or prior therapy, were still not defined.

The time point label, read with the paper, signifies: cycle 4 day 1 (C4D1), after six to seven weeks of nivolumab. Every trial patient had relapsed after autologous stem cell transplantation, and cohorts A, B and C differed in prior brentuximab vedotin exposure. A total of 50 to 70 patients with relapsed/refractory classical Hodgkin lymphoma made up the trial cohort, and each patient's best overall response was complete response, partial response or progressive disease. In the multi-cohort phase II CheckMate 205 trial, trial patients received single-agent nivolumab. An independent review committee assessed best overall response by applying the 2007 International Working Group response criteria. PBMCs from the trial were collected at three points: immediately before nivolumab initiation (C1D1), and during therapy at cycle 2 day 1 and cycle 4 day 1. After peripheral blood was drawn into 8 mL Vacutainer Cell Preparation Tubes, PBMCs were isolated by centrifugation and then cryopreserved.

The sequence derives from a human donor with classical Hodgkin lymphoma. Source: peripheral blood mononuclear cells (PBMCs), taken before the fourth cycle of nivolumab. The rearrangement combines TRBV5-4 with TRBJ1-2, with an unclear D gene assignment. The DNA is as follows: TGTGCCAGCAGTCTGGGTCGAGATGGCTACACCTTC. Its translation is CASSLGRDGYTF.